These 5 T cell receptor beta chains share one sample of origin, sequenced in a study of T cell repertoires in cytomegalovirus infection. MiXCR was run by TCRdb on the reads, yielding one entry per CDR3 protein. This sample has approximately 180,000 distinct CDR3 sequences, with about a sixth found just once. The sample consisted of CD8+ T cells from PBMCs. The receptors come from a human donor in good health (CMV status not recorded). Some clones in this sample may be carry-over from other donors' samples.

This clonotype was recorded a few times. This chain uses TRBV6-5 with TRBJ2-5; D is unresolved. Germline-derived CDR1 and CDR2 are MNHEY and SVGAGI. Trimming cost V 4 bases and J 9 bases, with 12 bases left between them. The CDR3 loop spans 12 amino acids. CDR3 in DNA: TGTGCCAGCAGTTCTTCCTTGTTGGCCCAGTACTTC. This translates into CASSSSLLAQYF.

This clonotype turned up a few times. The DNA of the CDR3 is TGTGCCAGCAGTGAAGGGTGGGGGAACACTGAAGCTTTCTTT. Translating it yields CASSEGWGNTEAFF. The chain combines TRBV6-1 with TRBJ1-1; D remains ambiguous. V was shortened by 1 base and J by 1 base, with 7 bases between the two germline ends. CDR1 MNHNS and CDR2 SASEGT come from the germline V gene. CDR3 length: 14 residues.

This clonotype occurred many times. The chain couples TRBV12-3 or TRBV12-4 to TRBJ2-1; 8 nucleotides agree with TRBD2. The CDR3 has 13 amino acids. The trim removed 10 bases at V and 3 bases at J, leaving 5 bases unmatched. Written as DNA, the CDR3 is TGTGCCACCGAAGGGACTAGCTACAATGAGCAGTTCTTC. This translates into CATEGTSYNEQFF.

This chain links TRBV12-3 or TRBV12-4 with TRBJ2-5; a weak D match, TRBD1 (5 bases). V lost 7 bases, J lost 4 bases, and 13 bases lay in between. The length of the CDR3 is 13 residues. The DNA of the CDR3 is TGTGCCAGCAATTCTAGGGGTGGAGAGACCCAGTACTTC. This encodes CASNSRGGETQYF.

This clonotype was seen only once. CDR3 DNA: TGTGCCAGCAGCCAAGATGGCCACGGGGGAACTAATGAAAAACTGTTTTTT. Encoded protein: CASSQDGHGGTNEKLFF. The chain recombines TRBV14 with TRBJ1-4; D perhaps matches TRBD1 (5 bases). CDR3 length: 17 residues. Trimming removed 0 bases at V and 1 base at J, with 12 bases between. CDR1 and CDR2 (germline): SGHDN, FVKESK.